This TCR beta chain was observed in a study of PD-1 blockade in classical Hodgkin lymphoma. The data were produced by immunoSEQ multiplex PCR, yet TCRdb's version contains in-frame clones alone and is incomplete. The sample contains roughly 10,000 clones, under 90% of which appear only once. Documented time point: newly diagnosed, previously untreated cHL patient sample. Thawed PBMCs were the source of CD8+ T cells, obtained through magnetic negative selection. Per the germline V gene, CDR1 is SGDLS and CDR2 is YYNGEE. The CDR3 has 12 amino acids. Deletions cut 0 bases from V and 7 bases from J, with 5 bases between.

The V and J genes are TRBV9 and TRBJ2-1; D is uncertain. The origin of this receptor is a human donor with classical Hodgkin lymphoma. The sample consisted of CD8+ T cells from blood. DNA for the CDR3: TGTGCCAGCAGCGTAGAAGCGAATGAGCAGTTCTTC. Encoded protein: CASSVEANEQFF.